This TCR beta chain was sequenced during a study of blood T cells in healthy people across ages. Study results and limitations: Greater diversity and more naive CD4+ cells were seen in long-lived donors than in aged donors. Getting older went along with TCR beta diversity per million T cells dropping roughly linearly.

Primed by a sample-barcoded 5' primer and a J-beta primer mix, a second PCR proceeded for about 6 to 12 cycles. TCRdb independently ran MiXCR on the 5' RACE reads; one entry per CDR3 protein. This sample yields about 1.8 million distinct CDR3 sequences, of which around half are seen a single time; around 2.1% belongs to the top ten. The CDR3 totals 18 residues. CDR1 DFQATT and CDR2 SNEGSKA come from the germline V gene (reference sequence). The V and J ends lost 4 bases and 0 bases respectively, with 24 bases between them. For every donor, a draw yielded 8.5 to 10 milliliters of peripheral blood. Comments on this clonotype: The antigen is not known.

This clonotype originated in a woman in her thirties or forties in good health. What was sequenced was blood. V is TRBV20-1 and J is TRBJ1-1; tentatively, D is TRBD1 (5 bases). The CDR3 sequence is CSAILPFLMGRMNTEAFF. In DNA form, the CDR3 reads TGCAGTGCTATTCTTCCCTTCCTAATGGGACGGATGAACACTGAAGCTTTCTTT.